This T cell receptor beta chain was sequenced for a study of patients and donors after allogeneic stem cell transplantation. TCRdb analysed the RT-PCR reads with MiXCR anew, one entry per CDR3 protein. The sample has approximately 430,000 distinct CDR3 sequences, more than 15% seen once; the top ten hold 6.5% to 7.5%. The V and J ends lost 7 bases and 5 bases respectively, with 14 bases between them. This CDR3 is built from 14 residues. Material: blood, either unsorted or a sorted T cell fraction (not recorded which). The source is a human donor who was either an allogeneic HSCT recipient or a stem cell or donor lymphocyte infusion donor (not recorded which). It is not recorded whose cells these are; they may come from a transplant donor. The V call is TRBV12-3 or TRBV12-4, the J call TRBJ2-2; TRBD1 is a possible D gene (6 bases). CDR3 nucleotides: TGTGCCAGCACCAGAGGGGGATTGACCGGGGAGCTGTTTTTT. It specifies CASTRGGLTGELFF.